The clone carrying this T cell receptor (beta chain) was detected only once. Its antigen remains unknown. This may come from a read error, since a much larger clone is one base off. These data belong to a study of T cell repertoires in cytomegalovirus infection. Study-wide results and caveats: CMV-specific TCR beta clonotypes restricted by HLA-C were the ones dominating the ex vivo response.

In TCRdb, the reads were re-called with MiXCR into one record per CDR3 protein. The sample shows 900,000 to 950,000 distinct CDR3 sequences, 31% of them seen only once. The CDR3 extends over 12 amino acids. The germline CDR1 and CDR2 sequences are SGHTA and FQGNSA. V was trimmed by 2 bases and J by 8 bases, leaving 7 bases between them. This specimen consisted of cultured CD8+ T cells from PBMCs, obtained from culture after CMV antigen stimulation. This chain links TRBV7-2 with TRBJ2-1; unclear D gene. This TCR derives from a human donor in good health (CMV status not recorded). Some clones in this sample may be carry-over from other donors' samples. The CDR3 reads CASSLSDYEQFF. DNA for the CDR3: TGTGCCAGCAGCTTAAGCGATTATGAGCAGTTCTTC. Full variable domain (outside the CDR3, taken from reference TRBV7-2 and TRBJ2-1): GAGVSQSPSNKVTEKGKDVELRCDPISGHTALYWYRQSLGQGLEFLIYFQGNSAPDKSGLPSDRFSAERTGGSVSTLTIQRTQQEDSAVYLCASSLSDYEQFFGPGTRLTVL.